This TCR beta chain was sequenced for a study of cytomegalovirus exposure and HLA in healthy donors. Study at large: In terms of ancestry, the Caucasian-associated cluster contained roughly 81% of the roughly 400 genotyped donors. Study-wide results and caveats: Sequencing artifact likely explains a cluster of highly shared sequence variants. Evidence from a later analysis indicated that most CMV-associated TCR beta chains looked HLA-restricted.

The CDR3 runs to 14 residues. Germline V gives CDR1 SGHAT, CDR2 FQNNGV. J gave up 6 bases and V 2 bases, and 6 bases lay outside the gene matches. PCR used 60 Vbeta primers and 13 Jbeta primers. Authors' methods: The authors later counted 65 million to 80 million unique TCR beta chains, some 9.9 million of them shared. Measured with immunoSEQ multiplex PCR; TCRdb has only the in-frame clones, and not every one. V, J and clone size were drawn from that table, and D and trimming were deduced from the DNA. Among more than 95,000 clones listed, 75% to 80% were seen once. To note about this clone: No antigen is known for it.

The sequence came from a man aged 55-75 years in good health and CMV-seropositive. The rearrangement links TRBV11-2 to TRBJ1-2; 7 bases align to TRBD1. Sequenced sample: PBMCs. CDR3 in amino acids: CASSLRGGGNGYTF. CDR3 coding DNA: TGTGCCAGCAGCTTAAGAGGGGGCGGAAATGGCTACACCTTC.